The 4 T cell receptor beta chains listed next were all sequenced from one sample in a study of T-cell reconstitution after alpha-beta-depleted transplantation in children (TCRdb year 2016). The sample's treatment or condition label, in plain terms: allogeneic hematopoietic cell transplantation with graft depleted of TCRalphabeta T cells and CD19 B cells. The library was made by PCR. The data were produced on an Illumina HiSeq 2500. TCR library preparation used molecular barcoding, with unique molecular identifiers applied to normalize quantification of the TCRbeta repertoire. TCRdb cleaned the public reads at Q25 with fastp, built clones with MiXCR and kept in-frame beta chains. Rows with one shared CDR3 protein collapse into an entry with the most common genes and DNA. The table for this sample lists 300,000 to 400,000 distinct CDR3 sequences; around 20% of them were counted only once. The ten largest make up about a tenth of the sample.

The specimen comprised PBMCs, mostly from graft donor cells, sampled 180 days after TCRalphabeta/CD19-depleted stem cell transplant. These receptors all stem from a male patient between 5 and 17 years old who had a stem cell transplant for acute lymphoblastic leukemia, so the T cells may come from the graft donor.

This clonotype was counted only a few times. The chain carries TRBV2 and TRBJ2-2, with TRBD2 as a possible D gene (6 bases). The CDR3 is 14 amino acids. Looked up from germline, CDR1 is SNHLY and CDR2 is FYNNEI. Trimming shortened V by 5 bases and J by 5 bases, and 12 bases separated the two germline ends. CDR3 residues: CASSRDSRTGELFF. CDR3 in DNA: TGTGCCAGCAGTCGGGACTCCCGGACCGGGGAGCTGTTTTTT.

Only a few counts were recorded for this clonotype. The V call is TRBV20-1, the J call TRBJ2-7, with TRBD2 matching 9 bases. Germline V gives CDR1 DFQATT, CDR2 SNEGSKA (reference sequence). Trimming cost V 3 bases and J 0 bases; bases outside gene matches: 6. CDR3 length: 15 amino acids. As DNA, the CDR3 is TGCAGTGCTAGCCTACTAGCGGGTGTCTCCTACGAGCAGTACTTC. Its translation: CSASLLAGVSYEQYF.

The chain uses TRBV5-1 and TRBJ1-2, with 11 bases fitting TRBD1. The CDR3 sequence is 15 residues long. J gave up 7 bases and V 3 bases, and 8 bases lay outside the gene matches. Looked up from germline, CDR1 is SGHRS and CDR2 is YFSETQ. CDR3 sequence: CASSSPGQGAGGYTF. The DNA for the CDR3 is TGCGCCAGCAGCTCGCCCGGACAGGGGGCAGGTGGCTACACCTTC.

The V gene is TRBV12-3 or TRBV12-4, the J gene TRBJ2-3; the match to TRBD2 covers 12 bases. The CDR3 spans 17 residues. V lost 6 bases to trimming and J lost 0 bases; unmatched junction nucleotides: 7. CDR3 loop: CASRMGLAGVSTDTQYF. CDR3 DNA: TGTGCCAGCAGGATGGGACTAGCGGGCGTTAGCACAGATACGCAGTATTTT.